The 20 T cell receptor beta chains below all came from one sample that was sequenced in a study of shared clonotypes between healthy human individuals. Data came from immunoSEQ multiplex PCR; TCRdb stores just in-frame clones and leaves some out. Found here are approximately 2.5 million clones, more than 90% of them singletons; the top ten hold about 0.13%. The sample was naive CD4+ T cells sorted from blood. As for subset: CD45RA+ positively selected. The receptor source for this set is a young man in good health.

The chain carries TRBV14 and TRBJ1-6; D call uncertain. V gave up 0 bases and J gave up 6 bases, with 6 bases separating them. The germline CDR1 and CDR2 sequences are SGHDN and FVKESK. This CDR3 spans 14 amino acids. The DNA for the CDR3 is TGTGCCAGCAGCCAAGATTGGGGTAATTCACCCCTCCACTTT. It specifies CASSQDWGNSPLHF.

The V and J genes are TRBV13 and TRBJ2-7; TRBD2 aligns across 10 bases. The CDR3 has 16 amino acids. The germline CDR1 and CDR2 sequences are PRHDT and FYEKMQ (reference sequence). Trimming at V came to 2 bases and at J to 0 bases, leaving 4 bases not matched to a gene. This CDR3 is CASSLQLAGSSYEQYF. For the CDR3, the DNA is TGTGCCAGCAGCTTACAACTAGCGGGAAGCTCCTACGAGCAGTACTTC.

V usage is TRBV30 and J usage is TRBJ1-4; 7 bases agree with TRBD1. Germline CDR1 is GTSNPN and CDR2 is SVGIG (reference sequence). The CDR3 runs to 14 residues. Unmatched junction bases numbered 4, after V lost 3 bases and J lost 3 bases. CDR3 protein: CAWRTGLSNEKLFF. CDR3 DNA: TGTGCCTGGAGGACAGGGCTTTCTAATGAAAAACTGTTTTTT. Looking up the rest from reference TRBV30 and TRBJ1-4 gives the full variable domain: SQTIHQWPATLVQPVGSPLSLECTVEGTSNPNLYWYRQAAGRGLQLLFYSVGIGQISSEVPQNLSASRPQDRQFILSSKKLLLSDSGFYLCAWRTGLSNEKLFFGSGTQLSVL.

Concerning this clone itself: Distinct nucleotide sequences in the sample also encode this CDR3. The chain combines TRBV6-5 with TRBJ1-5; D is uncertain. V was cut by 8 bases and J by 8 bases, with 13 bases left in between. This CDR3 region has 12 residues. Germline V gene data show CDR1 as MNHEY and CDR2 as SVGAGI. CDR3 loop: CASSSPGEPQHF. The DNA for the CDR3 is TGTGCCAGCTCATCCCCCGGGGAGCCCCAGCATTTT.

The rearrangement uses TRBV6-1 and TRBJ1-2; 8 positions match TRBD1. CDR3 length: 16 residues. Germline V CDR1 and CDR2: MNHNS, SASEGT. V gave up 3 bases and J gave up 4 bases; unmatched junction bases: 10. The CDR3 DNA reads TGTGCCAGCAGTGAGGGTCCAGGGGGCTCGGCCTATGGCTACACCTTC. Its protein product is CASSEGPGGSAYGYTF.

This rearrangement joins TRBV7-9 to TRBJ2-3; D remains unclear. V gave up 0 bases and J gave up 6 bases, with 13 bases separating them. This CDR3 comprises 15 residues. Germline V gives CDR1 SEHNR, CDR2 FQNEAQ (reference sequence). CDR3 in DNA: TGTGCCAGCAGCTTAGCGGGAACAACTGGGGATACGCAGTATTTT. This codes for CASSLAGTTGDTQYF. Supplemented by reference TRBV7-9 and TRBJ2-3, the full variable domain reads DTGVSQNPRHKITKRGQNVTFRCDPISEHNRLYWYRQTLGQGPEFLTYFQNEAQLEKSRLLSDRFSAERPKGSFSTLEIQRTEQGDSAMYLCASSLAGTTGDTQYFGPGTRLTVL.

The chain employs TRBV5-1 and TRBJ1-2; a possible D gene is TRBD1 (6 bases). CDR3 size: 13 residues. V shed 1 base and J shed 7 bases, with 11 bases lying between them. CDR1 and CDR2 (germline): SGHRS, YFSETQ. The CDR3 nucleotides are TGCGCCAGCAGCTTGTCGACAGGTCGTGGCTACACCTTC. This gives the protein CASSLSTGRGYTF.

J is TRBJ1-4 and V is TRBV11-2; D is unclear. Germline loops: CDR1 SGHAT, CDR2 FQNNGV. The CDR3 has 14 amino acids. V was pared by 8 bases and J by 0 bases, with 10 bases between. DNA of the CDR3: TGTGCCAGCGGAACCCTTACAACTAATGAAAAACTGTTTTTT. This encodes CASGTLTTNEKLFF.

CDR3 nucleotide sequence: TGCGCCAGCAGCCAGGGGATCTCGTCCTACGAGCAGTACTTC. This encodes CASSQGISSYEQYF. The gene calls are TRBV10-1 and TRBJ2-7, with D perhaps TRBD1 (6 bases). Germline assignment: CDR1 WNHNN and CDR2 SYGVQD (reference sequence). V was shortened by 6 bases and J by 1 base, with 13 bases between the two germline ends. The CDR3 has 14 amino acids.

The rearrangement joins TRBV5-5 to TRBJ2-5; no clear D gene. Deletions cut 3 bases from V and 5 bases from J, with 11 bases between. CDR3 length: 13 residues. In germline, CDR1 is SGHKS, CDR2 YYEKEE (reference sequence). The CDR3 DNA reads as TGTGCCAGCAGCTCCCCGACCGTCGAGACCCAGTACTTC. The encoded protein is CASSSPTVETQYF.

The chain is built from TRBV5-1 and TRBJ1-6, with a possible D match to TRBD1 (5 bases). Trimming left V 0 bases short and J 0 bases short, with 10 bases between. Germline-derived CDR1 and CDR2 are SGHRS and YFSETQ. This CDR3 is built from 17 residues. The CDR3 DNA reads TGCGCCAGCAGCTTGGAGGGGCCGAGCTCCTATAATTCACCCCTCCACTTT. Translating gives CASSLEGPSSYNSPLHF.

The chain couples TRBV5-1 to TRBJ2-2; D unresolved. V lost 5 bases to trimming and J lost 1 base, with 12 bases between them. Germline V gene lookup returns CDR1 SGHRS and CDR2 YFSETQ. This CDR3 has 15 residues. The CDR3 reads CASSFDVRNTGELFF. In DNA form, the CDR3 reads TGCGCCAGCAGTTTTGATGTCAGGAACACCGGGGAGCTGTTTTTT.

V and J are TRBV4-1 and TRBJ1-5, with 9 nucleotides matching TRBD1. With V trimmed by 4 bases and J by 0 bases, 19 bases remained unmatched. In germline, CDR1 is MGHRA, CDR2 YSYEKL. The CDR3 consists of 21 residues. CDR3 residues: CASSPVLGTGRLLYSNQPQHF. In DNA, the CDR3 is TGCGCCAGCAGCCCTGTTCTAGGGACAGGGCGCCTTCTATATAGCAATCAGCCCCAGCATTTT.

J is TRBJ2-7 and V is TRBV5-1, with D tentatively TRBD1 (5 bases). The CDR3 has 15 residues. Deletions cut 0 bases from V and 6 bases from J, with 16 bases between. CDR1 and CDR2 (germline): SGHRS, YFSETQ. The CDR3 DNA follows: TGCGCCAGCAGCTTGGGGAACCAGCCTGGGGCCGAGCAGTACTTC. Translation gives CASSLGNQPGAEQYF.

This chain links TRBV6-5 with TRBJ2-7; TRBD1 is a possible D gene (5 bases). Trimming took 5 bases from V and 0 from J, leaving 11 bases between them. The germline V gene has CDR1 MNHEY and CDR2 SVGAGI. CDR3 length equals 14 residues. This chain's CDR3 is CASSTDTGSYEQYF. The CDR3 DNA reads TGTGCCAGCAGTACTGACACAGGCTCCTACGAGCAGTACTTC.

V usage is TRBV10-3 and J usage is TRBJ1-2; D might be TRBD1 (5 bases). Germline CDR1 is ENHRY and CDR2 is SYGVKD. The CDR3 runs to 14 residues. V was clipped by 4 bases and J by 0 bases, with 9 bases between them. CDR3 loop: CAISVQGANYGYTF. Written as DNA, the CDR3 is TGTGCCATCAGTGTTCAGGGAGCTAACTATGGCTACACCTTC.

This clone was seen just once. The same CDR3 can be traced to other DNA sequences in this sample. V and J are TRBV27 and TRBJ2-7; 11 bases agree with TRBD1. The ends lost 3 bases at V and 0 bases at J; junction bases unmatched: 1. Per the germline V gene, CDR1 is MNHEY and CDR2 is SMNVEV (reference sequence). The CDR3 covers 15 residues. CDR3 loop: CASSLGTGGSYEQYF. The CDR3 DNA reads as TGTGCCAGCAGTTTGGGGACAGGGGGCTCCTACGAGCAGTACTTC.

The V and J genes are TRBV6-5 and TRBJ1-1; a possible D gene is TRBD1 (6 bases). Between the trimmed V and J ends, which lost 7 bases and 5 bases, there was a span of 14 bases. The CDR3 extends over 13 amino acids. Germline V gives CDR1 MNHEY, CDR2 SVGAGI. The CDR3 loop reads CASIPQGGTEAFF. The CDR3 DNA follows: TGTGCCAGCATCCCACAGGGAGGTACTGAAGCTTTCTTT.

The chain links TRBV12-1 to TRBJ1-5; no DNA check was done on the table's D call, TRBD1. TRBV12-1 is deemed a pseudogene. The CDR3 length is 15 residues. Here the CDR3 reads CASSFPGQGHQPQHF. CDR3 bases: TGTGCCAGCAGCTTTCCGGGACAGGGTCATCAGCCCCAGCATTTT.

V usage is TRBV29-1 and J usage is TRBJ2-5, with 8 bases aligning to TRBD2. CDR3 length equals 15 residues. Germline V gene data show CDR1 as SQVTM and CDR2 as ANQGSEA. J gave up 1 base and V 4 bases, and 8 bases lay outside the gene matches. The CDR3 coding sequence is TGCAGCGTTGCTCCTCAGCGGGGGCCCCAAGAGACCCAGTACTTC. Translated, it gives CSVAPQRGPQETQYF.